Shown below are 4 T cell receptor beta chains from a single sample sequenced in a study of CD8+ T cells in alopecia areata (dated by TCRdb to 2016 to 2018). The library was produced with the immunoSEQ multiplex PCR assay. To provide template for TCR sequencing, every sample had RNA extracted and reverse transcribed into cDNA. TCRdb took over this immuneACCESS table, retaining in-frame rearrangements with V and J assigned. Such tables are incomplete; in checked studies, under half of the missing clones stem from an unresolved V gene, and the remainder is unexplained. The sample records hundreds of thousands of clones, roughly two thirds of which are singletons. Approximately 1.2% of the sample is taken by the ten largest. What the time point label conveys for this sample: baseline before oral tofacitinib. Sequences were derived from CD4+ T cells sorted from blood, sampled at week 0. These receptors were collected from a human donor with alopecia areata.

This chain links TRBV29-1 with TRBJ1-6; 9 bases line up with TRBD1. The CDR3 consists of 14 residues. Germline assignment: CDR1 SQVTM and CDR2 ANQGSEA. J was trimmed by 8 bases and V by 5 bases; bases with no gene match: 7. The CDR3 sequence is CSVQSGTGYSPLHF. DNA for the CDR3: TGCAGCGTTCAATCCGGGACAGGGTATTCACCCCTCCACTTT.

The chain couples TRBV4-1 to TRBJ1-3; D is ambiguous. CDR3 length: 18 residues. Looked up from germline, CDR1 is MGHRA and CDR2 is YSYEKL. With 1 base removed from V and 0 bases from J, the gap between germline ends came to 16 bases. CDR3 coding DNA: TGCGCCAGCAGCCAAGGAGGGCGAGGCCGGGGCTCTGGAAACACCATATATTTT. Protein product: CASSQGGRGRGSGNTIYF.

CDR3 bases: TGTGCCAGCAGTGGTTTGGTTGGGGCAGTGCAGTTCTTC. Translated, it gives CASSGLVGAVQFF. The chain is built from TRBV25-1 and TRBJ2-1; a possible D gene is TRBD1 (5 bases). The germline gives CDR1 MGHDK, CDR2 SYGVNS. The CDR3 length is 13 residues. The V end was cut by 4 bases, the J end by 12 bases, with 16 bases between.

The genes are TRBV29-1 and TRBJ2-5, with 16 bases fitting TRBD2. The CDR3 consists of 17 residues. Trimming removed 1 base from V and 4 bases from J; junction bases left unmatched: 6. Germline CDR1 reads SQVTM; CDR2 reads ANQGSEA. CDR3 sequence reads: CSVEVGTSGGVGETQYF. The CDR3 nucleotides are TGCAGCGTTGAAGTCGGGACTAGCGGGGGGGTTGGAGAGACCCAGTACTTC.